One and the same sample provided the 10 T cell receptor beta chains below, sequenced in a study of T-cell memory formation after mild COVID-19. A single record per CDR3 protein comes from TCRdb applying MiXCR to the 5' RACE reads. The sample lists 150,000 to 200,000 distinct CDR3 sequences, 25% to 40% seen once, with 12% in the top ten. Sequencing was carried out using PBMCs or a T cell subset sorted from them (not recorded which). These receptors were taken from an adult woman who had mild COVID-19 (a few samples of this study predate the infection). Cell type and time point are not known.

The chain is built from TRBV12-3 or TRBV12-4 and TRBJ2-2; unclear D gene. Trimming took 6 bases from V and 2 from J, leaving 10 bases between them. This CDR3 spans 14 amino acids. CDR3 protein: CASSRWHNTGELFF. The CDR3 bases are TGTGCCAGCAGCCGGTGGCACAACACCGGGGAGCTGTTTTTT.

The chain recombines TRBV12-3 or TRBV12-4 with TRBJ2-7; 7 bases are shared with TRBD2. V dropped 8 bases and J dropped 4; count of bases not matched to a gene: 5. This CDR3 has 12 amino acids. The CDR3 reads CASRGVWYEQYF. Here the CDR3 DNA reads TGTGCCAGCCGGGGGGTGTGGTACGAGCAGTACTTC.

The chain links TRBV29-1 to TRBJ2-3; 9 bases agree with TRBD2. The CDR3 length is 14 residues. CDR1 and CDR2 (germline): SQVTM, ANQGSEA. The V segment lost 6 bases and the J segment 6 bases; nucleotides outside the gene matches: 10. The CDR3 region is CSVTSGRIMDTQYF. CDR3 in DNA: TGCAGCGTGACCAGCGGGAGGATTATGGATACGCAGTATTTT.

The chain uses TRBV11-1 and TRBJ2-1, with D perhaps TRBD2 (6 bases). Trimming removed 6 bases at V and 5 bases at J, with 20 bases between. The CDR3 has 16 residues. Germline V lookup: CDR1 SGHAT, CDR2 FQDESV (reference sequence). The CDR3 nucleotides are TGTGCCAGCAGTTCCCTCGTGAGGCGGGGAGACAATGAGCAGTTCTTC. The encoded protein is CASSSLVRRGDNEQFF.

The genes are TRBV30 and TRBJ1-6, with D possibly TRBD1 on 5 matching bases. The CDR3 runs to 13 residues. Germline loops: CDR1 GTSNPN, CDR2 SVGIG (reference sequence). V shed 4 bases and J shed 7 bases, with 11 bases lying between them. CDR3: CAWKGPTNSPLHF. CDR3 bases: TGTGCCTGGAAGGGGCCTACCAATTCACCCCTCCACTTT.

Only a few counts were recorded for this clonotype. V usage is TRBV29-1 and J usage is TRBJ1-2; maybe TRBD1 (5 bases). The V gene's germline CDR1 is SQVTM and CDR2 ANQGSEA. The length of the CDR3 is 13 residues. Deletions cut 7 bases from V and 0 bases from J, with 12 bases between. The DNA for the CDR3 is TGCAGCGCCCGGGACGGTTCTAACTATGGCTACACCTTC. It yields the protein CSARDGSNYGYTF.

The chain combines TRBV5-1 with TRBJ1-1; 11 bases line up with TRBD1. The CDR3 extends over 14 amino acids. Germline lookup yields CDR1 SGHRS and CDR2 YFSETQ. With 3 bases clipped from V and 6 bases from J, the junction kept 4 bases outside the gene matches. CDR3 amino acids: CASSWGQGGAEAFF. CDR3 in DNA: TGCGCCAGCAGCTGGGGACAGGGGGGCGCTGAAGCTTTCTTT.

The rearrangement links TRBV13 to TRBJ2-7; 8 bases align to TRBD1. V shed 5 bases and J 0 bases; nucleotides not matched to a gene: 9. This CDR3 contains 16 residues. Germline CDR1 PRHDT, CDR2 FYEKMQ (reference sequence). The CDR3 DNA follows: TGTGCCAGCAGCCCGGGCGGACAGGGAGGCTCCTACGAGCAGTACTTC. It yields the protein CASSPGGQGGSYEQYF.

The V call is TRBV7-2, the J call TRBJ1-1; 7 bases line up with TRBD1. Looked up from germline, CDR1 is SGHTA and CDR2 is FQGNSA. The CDR3 sequence is 16 residues long. V gave up 1 base and J gave up 2 bases; unmatched junction bases: 7. CDR3: CASSLVGGGGNTEAFF. In nucleotides, the CDR3 is TGTGCCAGCAGCTTAGTAGGTGGAGGGGGCAACACTGAAGCTTTCTTT. The full variable domain, completed using reference TRBV7-2 and TRBJ1-1, is GAGVSQSPSNKVTEKGKDVELRCDPISGHTALYWYRQSLGQGLEFLIYFQGNSAPDKSGLPSDRFSAERTGGSVSTLTIQRTQQEDSAVYLCASSLVGGGGNTEAFFGQGTRLTVV.

V usage is TRBV29-1 and J usage is TRBJ1-1, with D uncertain. Looked up from germline, CDR1 is SQVTM and CDR2 is ANQGSEA. The length of the CDR3 is 15 residues. The V and J ends lost 3 bases and 0 bases respectively, with 14 bases between them. The CDR3 loop reads CSVETLGNMNTEAFF. DNA for the CDR3: TGCAGCGTTGAGACTTTAGGGAACATGAACACTGAAGCTTTCTTT.